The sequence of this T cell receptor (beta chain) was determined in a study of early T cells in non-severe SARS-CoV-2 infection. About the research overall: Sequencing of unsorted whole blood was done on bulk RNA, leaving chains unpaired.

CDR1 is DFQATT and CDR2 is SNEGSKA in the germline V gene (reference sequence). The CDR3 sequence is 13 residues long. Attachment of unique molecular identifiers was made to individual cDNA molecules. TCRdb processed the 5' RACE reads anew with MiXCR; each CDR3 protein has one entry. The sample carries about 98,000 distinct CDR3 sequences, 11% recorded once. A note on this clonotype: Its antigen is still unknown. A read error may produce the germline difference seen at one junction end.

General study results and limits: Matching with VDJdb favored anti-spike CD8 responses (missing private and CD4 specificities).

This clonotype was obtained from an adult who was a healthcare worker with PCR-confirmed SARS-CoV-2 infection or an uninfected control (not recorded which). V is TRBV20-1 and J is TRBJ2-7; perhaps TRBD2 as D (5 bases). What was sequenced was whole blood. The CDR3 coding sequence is TGCAGTGCTAGAGATAGCGACACTTACGGGCAGTACTTC. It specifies CSARDSDTYGQYF.